Below are 24 T cell receptor beta chains sequenced from a single sample in a study of cytomegalovirus exposure and HLA in healthy donors (dated by TCRdb to 2015 to 2018). The receptor library was made with the immunoSEQ multiplex PCR assay. A mixture of 60 forward primers for TCR Vbeta segments and 13 reverse primers for TCR Jbeta segments was used in the multiplex PCR. TCRdb took over this immuneACCESS table, retaining in-frame rearrangements with V and J assigned. Such tables are incomplete; in checked studies, under half of the missing clones stem from an unresolved V gene, and the remainder is unexplained. The sample table records 150,000 to 200,000 clones; 80% of these occur just once. The ten largest make up more than 1.1% of the sample. Sequenced input: PBMCs. Source of these receptors: a girl between 5 and 17 years old in good health and CMV-seropositive.

This clone was counted only a few times. The J gene is TRBJ2-5, the V gene TRBV5-8; 10 bases agree with TRBD2. J was trimmed by 7 bases and V by 4 bases; bases with no gene match: 16. There are 17 residues in the CDR3. The germline CDR1 and CDR2 sequences are SGHTS and YDEGEE. The CDR3 nucleotides are TGTGCCAGCAGCCCCGAACGGACTAGCGGCGGGTTGGGGACCCAGTACTTC. Protein sequence: CASSPERTSGGLGTQYF. Full variable domain (outside the CDR3, taken from reference TRBV5-8 and TRBJ2-5): EAGVTQSPTHLIKTRGQQATLRCSPISGHTSVYWYQQALGLGLQFLLWYDEGEERNRGNFPPRFSGRQFPNYSSELNVNALELEDSALYLCASSPERTSGGLGTQYFGPGTRLLVL.

V gene TRBV10-3 combines with J gene TRBJ1-5; the D is unclear. Per the germline V gene, CDR1 is ENHRY and CDR2 is SYGVKD. Trimming took 2 bases from V and 3 from J, leaving 8 bases between them. The CDR3 is 14 residues long. The CDR3 protein is CAISEGEINQPQHF. Here the CDR3 DNA reads TGTGCCATCAGTGAGGGTGAGATCAATCAGCCCCAGCATTTT.

This clone came up once. The chain recombines TRBV7-2 with TRBJ2-7; 11 positions agree with TRBD1. CDR1 SGHTA and CDR2 FQGNSA come from the germline V gene. J lost 7 bases, V lost 2 bases, and 7 bases had no gene match. The CDR3 runs to 15 residues. The CDR3 coding sequence is TGTGCCAGCAGCTTAAAAGGGACAGGGGGTAGGGAGCAGTACTTC. This translates into CASSLKGTGGREQYF.

The chain joins TRBV2 to TRBJ2-2; 12 positions agree with TRBD2. V gave up 2 bases and J gave up 4 bases; unmatched junction bases: 5. Looked up from germline, CDR1 is SNHLY and CDR2 is FYNNEI. The CDR3 covers 17 residues. CDR3 residues: CASSELAGGPTTGELFF. The CDR3 DNA reads TGTGCCAGCAGTGAACTAGCGGGAGGGCCTACCACCGGGGAGCTGTTTTTT. Full variable domain (remainder filled in from reference TRBV2 and TRBJ2-2): EPEVTQTPSHQVTQMGQEVILRCVPISNHLYFYWYRQILGQKVEFLVSFYNNEISEKSEIFDDQFSVERPDGSNFTLKIRSTKLEDSAMYFCASSELAGGPTTGELFFGEGSRLTVL.

V and J are TRBV5-4 and TRBJ2-2, with D perhaps matching TRBD1 (5 bases). Looked up from germline, CDR1 is SGHNT and CDR2 is YYREEE (reference sequence). The CDR3 has 14 amino acids. Trimming stripped 2 bases from V and 6 bases from J, with 11 bases between. This CDR3 reads CASSLVREAGELFF. CDR3 nucleotide sequence: TGTGCCAGCAGCTTAGTCAGGGAAGCCGGGGAGCTGTTTTTT.

The chain employs TRBV7-9 and TRBJ2-7; perhaps TRBD2 as D (5 bases). Germline loops: CDR1 SEHNR, CDR2 FQNEAQ (reference sequence). This CDR3 has 13 residues. Trimming stripped 1 base from V and 3 bases from J, with 7 bases between. The CDR3 DNA is TGTGCCAGCAGCTTAGTCGGACTCTACGAGCAGTACTTC. It translates to CASSLVGLYEQYF.

The CDR3 is CASSDQRFQETQYF. The CDR3, as DNA: TGTGCCAGCAGCGATCAGCGGTTCCAAGAGACCCAGTACTTC. The chain uses TRBV7-8 and TRBJ2-5; possibly TRBD2 for D (5 bases). This CDR3 has 14 amino acids. With 5 bases removed from V and 1 base from J, the gap between germline ends came to 11 bases. Germline V gene data show CDR1 as SGHVS and CDR2 as FQNEAQ.

The CDR3 region has the DNA TGTGCCTGGAGTTCCTGGACAGGGGGAGACTACACCTTC. Its protein product is CAWSSWTGGDYTF. This chain joins TRBV30 and TRBJ1-2; 10 nucleotides line up with TRBD1. Germline V gene lookup returns CDR1 GTSNPN and CDR2 SVGIG (reference sequence). J gave up 10 bases and V 2 bases, and 7 bases lay outside the gene matches. This CDR3 has 13 amino acids.

The CDR3 here is CASSYRGDEQYF. The CDR3 DNA sequence: TGCGCCAGTTCTTACAGGGGTGACGAGCAGTACTTC. The chain employs TRBV5-1 and TRBJ2-7; 7 bases are a match to TRBD1. The CDR3 runs 12 residues. V gave up 8 bases and J gave up 5 bases; unmatched junction bases: 7. Germline CDR1 and CDR2: SGHRS and YFSETQ.

The chain combines TRBV6-1 with TRBJ1-2; D remains ambiguous. Germline CDR1 is MNHNS and CDR2 is SASEGT. V shed 2 bases and J shed 2 bases, with 6 bases lying between them. The CDR3 spans 13 residues. CDR3 coding DNA: TGTGCCAGCAGTGAAAACAGAAACTATGGCTACACCTTC. This gives the protein CASSENRNYGYTF.

The chain has TRBV18 and TRBJ1-3, with D possibly being TRBD1 (6 bases). Germline V gene data show CDR1 as KGHSH and CDR2 as LQKENI. The germline V and J ends were trimmed by 1 base and 4 bases, with 14 bases remaining between them. This CDR3 contains 16 residues. This chain's CDR3 is CASSPQLLGGGNTIYF. The CDR3 coding sequence is TGTGCCAGCTCACCACAATTACTAGGGGGAGGAAACACCATATATTTT.

J is TRBJ2-7 and V is TRBV27, with 7 bases identical to TRBD1. The V gene's germline CDR1 is MNHEY and CDR2 SMNVEV (reference sequence). This CDR3 has 15 residues. V gave up 3 bases and J gave up 2 bases; unmatched junction bases: 7. The CDR3, as DNA: TGTGCCAGCAGTTTGTCTGGGACAGCAACCTACGAGCAGTACTTC. Protein product: CASSLSGTATYEQYF.

The chain employs TRBV5-5 and TRBJ2-7, with D possibly TRBD1 on 5 matching bases. CDR1 and CDR2 from the germline V gene are SGHKS and YYEKEE (reference sequence). With 1 base removed from V and 3 bases from J, the gap between germline ends came to 8 bases. The CDR3 length is 13 residues. The CDR3 DNA is TGTGCCAGCAGCTTGTCCCAGGGCTACGAGCAGTACTTC. Amino acids: CASSLSQGYEQYF.

CDR3 region: CASSVEASSYNEQFF. The CDR3 DNA follows: TGTGCCAGCAGCGTAGAGGCTAGCTCCTACAATGAGCAGTTCTTC. J is TRBJ2-1 and V is TRBV9, with no clear D. V lost 0 bases and J 0 bases, leaving 7 bases between the germline ends. CDR3 size: 15 residues. The germline CDR1 and CDR2 sequences are SGDLS and YYNGEE.

The V and J genes are TRBV7-6 and TRBJ2-1; TRBD1 is a possible D gene (6 bases). Germline V gene sequence: CDR1 SGHVS, CDR2 FNYEAQ. V gave up 4 bases and J gave up 7 bases, with 14 bases separating them. The CDR3 is 14 residues long. The CDR3 protein is CASSSQPQGNEQFF. For the CDR3, the DNA is TGTGCCAGCAGCTCCCAGCCTCAGGGGAATGAGCAGTTCTTC.

This clone has only one observation. The J gene is TRBJ2-7, the V gene TRBV6-6, with D possibly being TRBD2 (7 bases). Deletions cut 5 bases from V and 7 bases from J, with 18 bases between. This CDR3 is built from 14 residues. Germline loops: CDR1 MNHNY, CDR2 SVGAGI (reference sequence). The CDR3 DNA reads as TGTGCCAGCAGTGGGGGGGGCCCCCCGCGGGAGCAGTACTTC. This codes for CASSGGGPPREQYF.

J is TRBJ2-7 and V is TRBV4-3; D possibly corresponds to TRBD1 (5 bases). V gave up 0 bases and J gave up 5 bases, with 14 bases separating them. CDR1 is LGHNA, CDR2 YSLEER, per germline. CDR3 size: 15 residues. The CDR3 DNA reads as TGCGCCAGCAGCCAAGACAGGGAACTGAGCGACGAGCAGTACTTC. Encoded protein: CASSQDRELSDEQYF.

The chain combines TRBV5-6 with TRBJ1-3; TRBD1 agrees at 7 bases. The CDR3 loop spans 16 amino acids. With V trimmed by 4 bases and J by 3 bases, 10 bases remained unmatched. CDR1 and CDR2 from the germline V gene are SGHDT and YYEEEE. DNA for the CDR3: TGTGCCAGCAGCGTCCCCGGGACAGCGAATGGAAACACCATATATTTT. This sequence encodes CASSVPGTANGNTIYF. Using reference TRBV5-6 and TRBJ1-3 for the parts outside the CDR3, the full variable domain is DAGVTQSPTHLIKTRGQQVTLRCSPKSGHDTVSWYQQALGQGPQFIFQYYEEEERQRGNFPDRFSGHQFPNYSSELNVNALLLGDSALYLCASSVPGTANGNTIYFGEGSWLTVV.

This rearrangement joins TRBV27 to TRBJ2-7; D unresolved. V shed 5 bases and J shed 2 bases, with 22 bases lying between them. This CDR3 has 17 residues. The V gene's germline CDR1 is MNHEY and CDR2 SMNVEV (reference sequence). This chain's CDR3 is CASSASVLRVHPYEQYF. For the CDR3, the DNA is TGTGCCAGCAGTGCCTCGGTTCTCCGAGTCCACCCCTACGAGCAGTACTTC.

J is TRBJ1-2 and V is TRBV10-1; tentative D call: TRBD1 (5 bases). This CDR3 contains 13 residues. Trimming cost V 3 bases and J 7 bases, with 12 bases left between them. Germline CDR1 WNHNN, CDR2 SYGVQD (reference sequence). For the CDR3, the DNA is TGCGCCAGCAGTGAATTGCGGGGGTTTGGCTACACCTTC. Translation: CASSELRGFGYTF.

This clone occurred a few times. This chain uses TRBV5-1 with TRBJ2-7; D is perhaps TRBD1 (5 bases). With 0 bases removed from V and 8 bases from J, the gap between germline ends came to 9 bases. Germline V lookup: CDR1 SGHRS, CDR2 YFSETQ. This CDR3 comprises 12 residues. The CDR3 region has the DNA TGCGCCAGCAGCTTGGGACCAGGGCAGCAGTACTTC. Translated: CASSLGPGQQYF.

This chain links TRBV29-1 with TRBJ2-1, with D possibly matching TRBD2 (6 bases). The V end was cut by 7 bases, the J end by 6 bases, with 16 bases between. This CDR3 spans 13 amino acids. Germline CDR1 reads SQVTM; CDR2 reads ANQGSEA. The CDR3 reads CSARLGLGNEQFF. The CDR3 coding sequence is TGCAGCGCCCGACTAGGTTTGGGCAATGAGCAGTTCTTC.

This clone was recorded only once. This rearrangement joins TRBV5-1 to TRBJ2-3, with D perhaps TRBD1 (5 bases). CDR3 length: 13 amino acids. Germline loops: CDR1 SGHRS, CDR2 YFSETQ. Trimming took off 0 bases at V and 4 bases at J, with 6 bases between the two ends. The CDR3 here is CASSLARADTQYF. The CDR3 DNA follows: TGCGCCAGCAGCTTGGCCAGGGCAGATACGCAGTATTTT.

The rearrangement links TRBV11-3 to TRBJ2-1; D unclear. The CDR3 spans 13 residues. The V end was cut by 0 bases, the J end by 5 bases, with 5 bases between. Germline V CDR1 and CDR2: SGHNT, YENEEA. CDR3 residues: CASSLEQNNEQFF. CDR3 bases: TGTGCCAGCAGCTTAGAACAGAACAATGAGCAGTTCTTC.